A selection of T cell receptor beta chains follows, all from one sample in a study of cytomegalovirus exposure and HLA in healthy donors. This table comes from immunoSEQ multiplex PCR, and its TCRdb copy is limited to in-frame clones, with some not included. The data show roughly 180,000 clones, 80% seen once. What was sequenced was PBMCs. The receptors were sampled from a man aged 25-45 years in good health and CMV-seronegative. The CDR3 runs from the conserved cysteine through the conserved F or W. Fields, in order: clone size, J gene, D gene, V gene, CDR3 protein, CDR3 DNA. The D gene is left open where the match is weak. Only part of the rows carry a size: once, few, many, or a class if the clone is expanded.

clone_size: NA; j_call: TRBJ2-5; d_call: NA; v_call: TRBV5-1; cdr3_aa: CASSWRGNHAYQETQYF; cdr3_nt: TGCGCCAGCAGCTGGCGGGGCAACCACGCATACCAAGAGACCCAGTACTTC
clone_size: NA; j_call: TRBJ1-5; d_call: NA; v_call: TRBV4-1; cdr3_aa: CASSQITDNSNQPQHF; cdr3_nt: TGCGCCAGCAGCCAGATCACGGACAATAGCAATCAGCCCCAGCATTTT
clone_size: once; j_call: TRBJ1-5; d_call: NA; v_call: TRBV19; cdr3_aa: CASSSDSNQPQHF; cdr3_nt: TGTGCCAGTAGTTCAGATAGCAATCAGCCCCAGCATTTT
clone_size: NA; j_call: TRBJ2-7; d_call: NA; v_call: TRBV7-2; cdr3_aa: CASSPSPFSSYEQYF; cdr3_nt: TGTGCCAGCAGCCCCAGTCCTTTCAGCTCCTACGAGCAGTACTTC
clone_size: NA; j_call: TRBJ2-2; d_call: TRBD1; v_call: TRBV4-1; cdr3_aa: CASSQLDRGLTGELFF; cdr3_nt: TGCGCCAGCAGCCAGCTGGACAGGGGGTTGACCGGGGAGCTGTTTTTT
clone_size: NA; j_call: TRBJ2-5; d_call: TRBD1; v_call: TRBV5-1; cdr3_aa: CASSQIGQGGQETQYF; cdr3_nt: TGCGCCAGCAGCCAAATCGGACAGGGAGGACAAGAGACCCAGTACTTC
clone_size: NA; j_call: TRBJ2-6; d_call: TRBD1; v_call: TRBV29-1; cdr3_aa: CSTCPGQGALGANVLTF; cdr3_nt: TGCAGCACCTGCCCGGGACAGGGGGCGCTAGGGGCCAACGTCCTGACTTTC
clone_size: few; j_call: TRBJ2-1; d_call: TRBD2; v_call: TRBV19; cdr3_aa: CASSLPPGLAGGGSNEQFF; cdr3_nt: TGTGCCAGTAGTTTACCCCCCGGACTAGCGGGAGGGGGATCCAATGAGCAGTTCTTC
clone_size: NA; j_call: TRBJ1-2; d_call: TRBD1; v_call: TRBV5-8; cdr3_aa: CASRHRGPGYTF; cdr3_nt: TGTGCCTCTAGGCACAGGGGGCCTGGCTACACCTTC
clone_size: NA; j_call: TRBJ1-1; d_call: NA; v_call: TRBV4-1; cdr3_aa: CASSQGSLRGEAFF; cdr3_nt: TGCGCCAGCAGCCAAGGGTCTCTTAGGGGGGAAGCTTTCTTT
clone_size: once; j_call: TRBJ2-1; d_call: NA; v_call: TRBV5-1; cdr3_aa: CASSLSAGDNEQFF; cdr3_nt: TGCGCCAGCAGCTTGTCTGCAGGGGACAATGAGCAGTTCTTC
clone_size: few; j_call: TRBJ2-3; d_call: TRBD2; v_call: TRBV9; cdr3_aa: CASSVGLAPSTDTQYF; cdr3_nt: TGTGCCAGCAGCGTAGGACTAGCGCCTAGCACAGATACGCAGTATTTT
clone_size: NA; j_call: TRBJ2-7; d_call: NA; v_call: TRBV6-1; cdr3_aa: CASSEVALSGSEQYF; cdr3_nt: TGTGCCAGCAGTGAAGTGGCCCTTTCAGGCTCCGAGCAGTACTTC
clone_size: NA; j_call: TRBJ1-5; d_call: NA; v_call: TRBV28; cdr3_aa: CAITGSNQPQHF; cdr3_nt: TGTGCCATCACAGGGAGCAATCAGCCCCAGCATTTT
clone_size: NA; j_call: TRBJ2-7; d_call: NA; v_call: TRBV27; cdr3_aa: CASSFLRGTAYEQYF; cdr3_nt: TGTGCCAGCAGTTTCCTACGCGGGACTGCCTACGAGCAGTACTTC
clone_size: NA; j_call: TRBJ2-5; d_call: TRBD2; v_call: TRBV14; cdr3_aa: CASSESGRLSETQYF; cdr3_nt: TGTGCCAGCAGCGAGTCCGGGAGGTTATCAGAGACCCAGTACTTC
clone_size: NA; j_call: TRBJ2-7; d_call: NA; v_call: TRBV9; cdr3_aa: CASSVDPGRSYEQYF; cdr3_nt: TGTGCCAGCAGCGTAGATCCAGGGCGCTCCTACGAGCAGTACTTC
clone_size: NA; j_call: TRBJ2-7; d_call: TRBD2; v_call: TRBV6-5; cdr3_aa: CASSRDSGRGDEQYF; cdr3_nt: TGTGCCAGCAGTAGAGATAGCGGGAGGGGTGACGAGCAGTACTTC
clone_size: NA; j_call: TRBJ2-7; d_call: TRBD2; v_call: TRBV30; cdr3_aa: CAFKLAGDHYEQYF; cdr3_nt: TGTGCCTTCAAACTAGCGGGAGATCATTACGAGCAGTACTTC
clone_size: NA; j_call: TRBJ2-1; d_call: TRBD2; v_call: TRBV7-6; cdr3_aa: CASSPMGGGSYNEQFF; cdr3_nt: TGTGCCAGCAGCCCTATGGGGGGGGGATCCTACAATGAGCAGTTCTTC
clone_size: NA; j_call: TRBJ2-7; d_call: NA; v_call: TRBV4-2; cdr3_aa: CASSGSPYEQYF; cdr3_nt: TGTGCCAGCAGCGGCTCCCCCTACGAGCAGTACTTC
clone_size: NA; j_call: TRBJ1-1; d_call: NA; v_call: TRBV9; cdr3_aa: CASSVSFGDTEAFF; cdr3_nt: TGTGCCAGCAGCGTGTCATTCGGGGACACTGAAGCTTTCTTT
clone_size: NA; j_call: TRBJ1-2; d_call: NA; v_call: TRBV30; cdr3_aa: CAWSRGQQNGYTF; cdr3_nt: TGTGCCTGGAGTAGGGGACAACAGAATGGCTACACCTTC
clone_size: NA; j_call: TRBJ1-6; d_call: NA; v_call: TRBV30; cdr3_aa: CAWSPGDSPLHF; cdr3_nt: TGTGCCTGGAGTCCGGGGGATTCACCCCTCCACTTT
clone_size: few; j_call: TRBJ2-5; d_call: NA; v_call: TRBV10-3; cdr3_aa: CATLGGETQYF; cdr3_nt: TGTGCCACCCTCGGAGGAGAGACCCAGTACTTC
clone_size: NA; j_call: TRBJ2-4; d_call: TRBD1; v_call: TRBV27; cdr3_aa: CASRTYQAGTGNIQYF; cdr3_nt: TGTGCCAGCAGAACATATCAAGCCGGGACAGGAAACATTCAGTACTTC
clone_size: NA; j_call: TRBJ2-7; d_call: TRBD2; v_call: TRBV19; cdr3_aa: CASKIAGNVDEQYF; cdr3_nt: TGTGCCAGTAAAATAGCGGGAAATGTGGACGAGCAGTACTTC
clone_size: NA; j_call: TRBJ2-7; d_call: NA; v_call: TRBV30; cdr3_aa: CAWGNRGPDGRVSYEQYF; cdr3_nt: TGTGCCTGGGGAAACAGGGGGCCTGACGGGAGGGTCTCCTACGAGCAGTACTTC
clone_size: NA; j_call: TRBJ1-1; d_call: NA; v_call: TRBV7-2; cdr3_aa: CASSLRTSNTEAFF; cdr3_nt: TGTGCCAGCAGCTTAAGGACATCCAACACTGAAGCTTTCTTT
clone_size: NA; j_call: TRBJ1-5; d_call: NA; v_call: TRBV4-2; cdr3_aa: CASSQDLQGFHSNQPQHF; cdr3_nt: TGTGCCAGCAGCCAAGATTTACAGGGATTCCATAGCAATCAGCCCCAGCATTTT
clone_size: once; j_call: TRBJ2-6; d_call: TRBD1; v_call: TRBV2; cdr3_aa: CASIRDRAYSGANVLTF; cdr3_nt: TGTGCCAGCATCCGGGACAGAGCATACTCTGGGGCCAACGTCCTGACTTTC
clone_size: NA; j_call: TRBJ1-1; d_call: TRBD1; v_call: TRBV10-3; cdr3_aa: CAISETDRGNTEAFF; cdr3_nt: TGTGCCATCAGTGAGACGGACAGGGGGAACACTGAAGCTTTCTTT
clone_size: once; j_call: TRBJ2-2; d_call: NA; v_call: TRBV14; cdr3_aa: CASSLIAAGELFF; cdr3_nt: TGTGCCAGCAGCTTAATAGCGGCCGGGGAGCTGTTTTTT
clone_size: NA; j_call: TRBJ2-5; d_call: TRBD1; v_call: TRBV12-5; cdr3_aa: CASGLGQGPETQYF; cdr3_nt: TGTGCTAGTGGTTTAGGACAGGGACCAGAGACCCAGTACTTC
clone_size: NA; j_call: TRBJ2-5; d_call: NA; v_call: TRBV30; cdr3_aa: CAWRHSQETQYF; cdr3_nt: TGTGCCTGGAGGCACAGCCAAGAGACCCAGTACTTC
clone_size: NA; j_call: TRBJ2-2; d_call: NA; v_call: TRBV19; cdr3_aa: CASSRQGRTGELFF; cdr3_nt: TGTGCCAGTAGTAGGCAGGGCCGCACCGGGGAGCTGTTTTTT
clone_size: NA; j_call: TRBJ2-3; d_call: TRBD2; v_call: TRBV7-7; cdr3_aa: CASSLGTRSTDTQYF; cdr3_nt: TGTGCTAGCAGCTTAGGGACTAGGAGCACAGATACGCAGTATTTT
clone_size: few; j_call: TRBJ2-7; d_call: TRBD1; v_call: TRBV7-2; cdr3_aa: CASSQAQGAHEQYF; cdr3_nt: TGTGCCAGCAGCCAAGCCCAGGGGGCTCACGAGCAGTACTTC
clone_size: NA; j_call: TRBJ2-1; d_call: TRBD2; v_call: TRBV25-1; cdr3_aa: CASSDSGGPVGFGQFF; cdr3_nt: TGTGCCAGCAGTGATTCGGGGGGGCCGGTAGGTTTTGGGCAGTTCTTC
clone_size: NA; j_call: TRBJ2-1; d_call: NA; v_call: TRBV6-5; cdr3_aa: CASSRTLNEQFF; cdr3_nt: TGTGCCAGCAGTCGGACTCTGAATGAGCAGTTCTTC
clone_size: NA; j_call: TRBJ2-5; d_call: NA; v_call: TRBV7-2; cdr3_aa: CASSLVSGQGLYGTQYF; cdr3_nt: NA
clone_size: NA; j_call: TRBJ1-4; d_call: TRBD1; v_call: TRBV4-3; cdr3_aa: CASSRRQGGEKLFF; cdr3_nt: TGCGCCAGCAGCCGTCGACAGGGAGGTGAAAAACTGTTTTTT
clone_size: NA; j_call: TRBJ2-1; d_call: NA; v_call: TRBV6-4; cdr3_aa: CASSEGGAQNEQFF; cdr3_nt: TGTGCCAGCAGTGAGGGCGGGGCGCAGAATGAGCAGTTCTTC
clone_size: NA; j_call: TRBJ2-7; d_call: NA; v_call: TRBV5-4; cdr3_aa: CASSPGGQTYEQYF; cdr3_nt: TGTGCCAGCAGCCCGGGCGGGCAAACCTACGAGCAGTACTTC
clone_size: NA; j_call: TRBJ1-4; d_call: TRBD1; v_call: TRBV5-4; cdr3_aa: CASSRQGTANEKLFF; cdr3_nt: TGTGCCAGCAGCCGACAGGGGACGGCTAATGAAAAACTGTTTTTT
clone_size: NA; j_call: TRBJ1-1; d_call: NA; v_call: TRBV30; cdr3_aa: CAWRTAMNTEAFF; cdr3_nt: TGTGCCTGGAGGACAGCCATGAACACTGAAGCTTTCTTT
clone_size: NA; j_call: TRBJ2-7; d_call: NA; v_call: TRBV7-6; cdr3_aa: CASSPYSGLTYEQYF; cdr3_nt: TGTGCCAGCAGCCCATACAGTGGTTTAACCTACGAGCAGTACTTC
clone_size: NA; j_call: TRBJ2-3; d_call: TRBD2; v_call: TRBV9; cdr3_aa: CASSDGTSGGTDTQYF; cdr3_nt: TGTGCCAGCAGCGATGGGACTAGCGGGGGCACAGATACGCAGTATTTT
clone_size: NA; j_call: TRBJ1-2; d_call: NA; v_call: TRBV25-1; cdr3_aa: CASSELTPGSLGGYTF; cdr3_nt: TGTGCCAGCAGTGAACTAACCCCAGGCTCACTAGGAGGATACACCTTC
clone_size: NA; j_call: TRBJ2-7; d_call: NA; v_call: TRBV13; cdr3_aa: CASSLSGYEQYF; cdr3_nt: TGTGCCAGCAGCTTATCGGGCTACGAGCAGTACTTC
clone_size: NA; j_call: TRBJ2-1; d_call: NA; v_call: TRBV5-1; cdr3_aa: CASSPHTGSKDNEQFF; cdr3_nt: TGCGCCAGCAGCCCCCACACGGGGTCAAAGGACAATGAGCAGTTCTTC
clone_size: NA; j_call: TRBJ1-2; d_call: NA; v_call: TRBV28; cdr3_aa: CASSLSGGRYGYTF; cdr3_nt: TGTGCCAGCAGTTTGTCCGGAGGACGGTATGGCTACACCTTC
clone_size: NA; j_call: TRBJ2-7; d_call: TRBD1; v_call: TRBV19; cdr3_aa: CASSDGSGTGAYEQYF; cdr3_nt: TGTGCCAGTAGTGATGGTTCGGGGACAGGAGCCTACGAGCAGTACTTC
clone_size: NA; j_call: TRBJ1-1; d_call: NA; v_call: TRBV5-1; cdr3_aa: CASSFAFRQPATEAFF; cdr3_nt: TGCGCCAGCAGCTTTGCCTTTCGACAGCCGGCCACTGAAGCTTTCTTT
clone_size: NA; j_call: TRBJ2-7; d_call: NA; v_call: TRBV7-2; cdr3_aa: CASSLAPQGIPDEQYF; cdr3_nt: TGTGCCAGCAGCTTAGCGCCTCAGGGAATCCCGGACGAGCAGTACTTC
clone_size: NA; j_call: TRBJ2-5; d_call: NA; v_call: TRBV25-1; cdr3_aa: CASKQRETQYF; cdr3_nt: TGTGCCAGCAAACAGAGAGAGACCCAGTACTTC
clone_size: few; j_call: TRBJ1-2; d_call: NA; v_call: TRBV5-6; cdr3_aa: CASGLGVALGGYTF; cdr3_nt: TGTGCCAGCGGACTGGGAGTCGCCTTGGGTGGCTACACCTTC
clone_size: NA; j_call: TRBJ1-1; d_call: TRBD1; v_call: TRBV5-4; cdr3_aa: CASSTRQGAFDTEAFF; cdr3_nt: TGTGCCAGCAGCACCCGACAGGGGGCGTTTGACACTGAAGCTTTCTTT
clone_size: NA; j_call: TRBJ2-7; d_call: TRBD1; v_call: TRBV30; cdr3_aa: CAWSVFIGTGTYEQYF; cdr3_nt: TGTGCCTGGAGTGTGTTTATAGGGACAGGGACCTACGAGCAGTACTTC